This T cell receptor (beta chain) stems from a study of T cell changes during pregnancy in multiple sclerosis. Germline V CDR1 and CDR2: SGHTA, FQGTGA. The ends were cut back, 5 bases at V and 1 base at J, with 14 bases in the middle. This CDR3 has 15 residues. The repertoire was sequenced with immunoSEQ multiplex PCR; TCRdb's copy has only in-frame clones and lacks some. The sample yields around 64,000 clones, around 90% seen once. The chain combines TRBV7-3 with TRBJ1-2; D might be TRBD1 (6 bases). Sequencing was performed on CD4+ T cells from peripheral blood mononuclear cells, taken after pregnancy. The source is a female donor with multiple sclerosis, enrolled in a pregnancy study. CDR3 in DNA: TGTGCCAGCAGCCCAGGACAGCCCAATAACTATGGCTACACCTTC. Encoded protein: CASSPGQPNNYGYTF.